Below are 2 T cell receptor beta chains sequenced from a single sample in a study of shared clonotypes between healthy human individuals. The data were produced by immunoSEQ multiplex PCR, yet TCRdb's version contains in-frame clones alone and is incomplete. This table has about 120,000 clones, around 71% appearing once. The sample comprised memory CD8+ T cells sorted from blood. Subset specified: CD45RO+ cells pooled with CCR7-negative TemRA cells. The receptors shown here come from a woman younger than 45 in good health.

CDR3 sequence reads: CASSFPGQGPDEQYF. The DNA of the CDR3 is TGTGCCAGCAGCTTTCCAGGACAGGGACCGGACGAGCAGTACTTC. The chain has TRBV28 and TRBJ2-7; 8 bases are shared with TRBD1. This CDR3 contains 15 residues. Germline values: CDR1 MDHEN, CDR2 SYDVKM. The J segment lost 5 bases and the V segment lost 6 bases, leaving 12 bases of the junction unmatched.

This chain joins TRBV27 and TRBJ2-2; either TRBD1 or TRBD2 may supply D (6 bases each). In germline, CDR1 is MNHEY, CDR2 SMNVEV (reference sequence). The CDR3 totals 18 residues. V was trimmed by 3 bases and J by 4 bases, leaving 21 bases between them. The CDR3 DNA follows: TGTGCCAGCAGTTTTGACAGGTTCGGCGGGATGGGCACCGGGGAGCTGTTTTTT. Protein product: CASSFDRFGGMGTGELFF.